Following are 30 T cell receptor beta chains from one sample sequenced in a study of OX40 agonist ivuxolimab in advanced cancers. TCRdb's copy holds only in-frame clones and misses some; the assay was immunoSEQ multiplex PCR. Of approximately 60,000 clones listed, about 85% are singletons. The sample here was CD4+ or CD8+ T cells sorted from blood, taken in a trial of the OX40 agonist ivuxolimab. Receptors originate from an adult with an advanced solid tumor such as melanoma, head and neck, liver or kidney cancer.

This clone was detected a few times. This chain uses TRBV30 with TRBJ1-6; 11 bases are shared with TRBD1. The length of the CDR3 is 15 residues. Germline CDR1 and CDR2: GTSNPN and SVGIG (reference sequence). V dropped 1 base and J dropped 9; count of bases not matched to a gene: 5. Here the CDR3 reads CAWSEGQGAFSPLHF. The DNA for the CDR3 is TGTGCCTGGAGTGAAGGACAGGGGGCGTTTTCACCCCTCCACTTT.

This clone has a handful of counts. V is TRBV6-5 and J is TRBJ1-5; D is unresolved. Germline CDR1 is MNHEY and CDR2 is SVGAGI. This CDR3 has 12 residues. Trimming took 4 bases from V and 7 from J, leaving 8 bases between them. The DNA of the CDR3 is TGTGCCAGCAGTTCCCTTAGCCAGCCCCAGCATTTT. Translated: CASSSLSQPQHF.

The CDR3 coding sequence is TGTGCCAGTAGCCCGGGGGATACAAATCAGCCCCAGCATTTT. It is translated as CASSPGDTNQPQHF. The chain uses TRBV19 and TRBJ1-5; D might be TRBD1 (5 bases). The CDR3 totals 14 residues. Trimming shortened V by 6 bases and J by 4 bases, and 13 bases separated the two germline ends. CDR1 and CDR2 (germline): LNHDA, SQIVND (reference sequence).

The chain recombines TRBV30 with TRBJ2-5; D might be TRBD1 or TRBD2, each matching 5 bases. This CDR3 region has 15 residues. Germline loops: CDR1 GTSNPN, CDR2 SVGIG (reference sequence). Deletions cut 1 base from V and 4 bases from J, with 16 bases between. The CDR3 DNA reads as TGTGCCTGGAGTGGCAAGAGAGGGGTTTCAGAGACCCAGTACTTC. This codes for CAWSGKRGVSETQYF.

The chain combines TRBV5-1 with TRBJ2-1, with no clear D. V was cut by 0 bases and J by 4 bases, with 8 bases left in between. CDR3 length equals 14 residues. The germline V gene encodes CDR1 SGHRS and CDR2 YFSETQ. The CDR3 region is CASSLGGLYNEQFF. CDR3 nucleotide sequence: TGCGCCAGCAGCTTGGGCGGTTTGTACAATGAGCAGTTCTTC.

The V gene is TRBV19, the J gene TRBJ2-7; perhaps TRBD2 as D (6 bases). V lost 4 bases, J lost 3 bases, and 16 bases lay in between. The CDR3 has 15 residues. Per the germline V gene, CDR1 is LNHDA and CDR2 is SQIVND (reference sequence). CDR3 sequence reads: CASSRRNGGDYEQYF. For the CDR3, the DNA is TGTGCCAGTAGTAGGCGAAACGGGGGTGACTACGAGCAGTACTTC.

CDR3 sequence reads: CASSLDHGGLVRNEQFF. DNA of the CDR3: TGTGCCAGCAGCTTAGATCATGGAGGACTAGTGCGTAATGAGCAGTTCTTC. This sequence joins TRBV11-2 and TRBJ2-1, with 7 nucleotides matching TRBD2. V shed 0 bases, J shed 7 bases, and the junction held 12 bases outside the gene matches. The CDR3 runs to 17 residues. Germline V lookup: CDR1 SGHAT, CDR2 FQNNGV.

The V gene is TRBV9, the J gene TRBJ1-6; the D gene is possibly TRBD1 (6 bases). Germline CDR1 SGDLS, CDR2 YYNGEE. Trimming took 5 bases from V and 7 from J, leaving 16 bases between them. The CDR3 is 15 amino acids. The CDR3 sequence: CASSPNREGNSPLHF. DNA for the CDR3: TGTGCCAGCAGTCCGAACAGGGAGGGGAATTCACCCCTCCACTTT.

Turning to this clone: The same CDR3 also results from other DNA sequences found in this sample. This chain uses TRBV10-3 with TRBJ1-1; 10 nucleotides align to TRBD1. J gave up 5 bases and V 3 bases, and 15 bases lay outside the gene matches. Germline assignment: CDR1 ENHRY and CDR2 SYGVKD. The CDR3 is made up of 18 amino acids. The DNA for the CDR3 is TGTGCCATCAGTGAAAGGGGGCGGGGCGGACAGGGGGGGACTGAAGCTTTCTTT. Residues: CAISERGRGGQGGTEAFF.

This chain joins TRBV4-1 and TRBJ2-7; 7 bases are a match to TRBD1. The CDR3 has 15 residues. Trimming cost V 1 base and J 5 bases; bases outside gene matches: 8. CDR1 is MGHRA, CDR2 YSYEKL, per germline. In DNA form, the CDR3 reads TGCGCCAGCAGCCAAGGGCAGGGGGTTGGCAACGAGCAGTACTTC. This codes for CASSQGQGVGNEQYF.

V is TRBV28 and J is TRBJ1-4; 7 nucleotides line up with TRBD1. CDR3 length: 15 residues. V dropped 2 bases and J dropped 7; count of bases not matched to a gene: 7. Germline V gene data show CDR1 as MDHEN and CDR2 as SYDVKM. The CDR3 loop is CASSLRQGVGEKLFF. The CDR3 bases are TGTGCCAGCAGTTTACGGCAGGGGGTTGGTGAAAAACTGTTTTTT. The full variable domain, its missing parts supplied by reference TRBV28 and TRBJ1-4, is DVKVTQSSRYLVKRTGEKVFLECVQDMDHENMFWYRQDPGLGLRLIYFSYDVKMKEKGDIPEGYSVSREKKERFSLILESASTNQTSMYLCASSLRQGVGEKLFFGSGTQLSVL.

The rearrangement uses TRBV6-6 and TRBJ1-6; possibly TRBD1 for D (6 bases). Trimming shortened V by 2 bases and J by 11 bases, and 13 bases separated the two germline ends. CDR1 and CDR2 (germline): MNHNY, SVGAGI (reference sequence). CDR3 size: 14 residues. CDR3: CASSYQQGRPPLHF. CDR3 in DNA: TGTGCCAGCAGTTACCAACAGGGAAGGCCACCCCTCCACTTT.

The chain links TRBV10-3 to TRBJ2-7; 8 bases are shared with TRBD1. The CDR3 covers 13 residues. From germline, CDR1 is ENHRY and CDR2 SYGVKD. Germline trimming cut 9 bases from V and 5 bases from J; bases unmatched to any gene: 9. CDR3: CAILGGQGDEQYF. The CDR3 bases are TGTGCCATACTGGGAGGACAGGGCGACGAGCAGTACTTC.

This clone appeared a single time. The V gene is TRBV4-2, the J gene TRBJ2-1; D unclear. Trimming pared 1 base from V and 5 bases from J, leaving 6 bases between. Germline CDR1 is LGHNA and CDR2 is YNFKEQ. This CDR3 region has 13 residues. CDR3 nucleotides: TGTGCCAGCAGCCAAGGACCGAACAATGAGCAGTTCTTC. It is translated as CASSQGPNNEQFF.

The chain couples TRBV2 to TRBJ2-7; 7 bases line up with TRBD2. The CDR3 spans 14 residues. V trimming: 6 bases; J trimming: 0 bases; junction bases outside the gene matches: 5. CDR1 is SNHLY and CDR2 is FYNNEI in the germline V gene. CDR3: CASSSERDSYEQYF. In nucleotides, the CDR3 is TGTGCCAGCAGCAGCGAGCGGGACTCCTACGAGCAGTACTTC.

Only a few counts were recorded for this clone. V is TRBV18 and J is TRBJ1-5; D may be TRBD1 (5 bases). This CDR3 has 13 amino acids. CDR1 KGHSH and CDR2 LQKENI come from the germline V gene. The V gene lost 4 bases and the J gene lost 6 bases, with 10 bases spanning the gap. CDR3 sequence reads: CASSRGQGQPQHF. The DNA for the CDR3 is TGTGCCAGCTCACGCGGTCAGGGTCAGCCCCAGCATTTT.

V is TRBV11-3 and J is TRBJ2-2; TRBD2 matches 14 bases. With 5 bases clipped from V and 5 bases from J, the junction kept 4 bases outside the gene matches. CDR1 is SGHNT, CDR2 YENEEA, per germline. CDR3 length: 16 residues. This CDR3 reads CASSARLAGGTGELFF. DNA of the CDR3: TGTGCCAGCAGCGCCAGACTAGCGGGAGGGACCGGGGAGCTGTTTTTT.

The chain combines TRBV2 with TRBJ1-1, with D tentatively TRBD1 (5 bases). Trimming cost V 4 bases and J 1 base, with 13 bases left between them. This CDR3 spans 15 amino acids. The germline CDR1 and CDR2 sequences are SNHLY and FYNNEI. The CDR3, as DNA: TGTGCCAGCAGTGGAAGGGTCAGGGCGAACACTGAAGCTTTCTTT. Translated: CASSGRVRANTEAFF.

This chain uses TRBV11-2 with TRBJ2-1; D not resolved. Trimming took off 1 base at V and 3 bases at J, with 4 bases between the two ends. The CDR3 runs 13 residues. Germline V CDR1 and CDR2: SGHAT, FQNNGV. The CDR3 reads CASSLGGYNEQFF. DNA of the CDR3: TGTGCCAGCAGCTTAGGGGGCTACAATGAGCAGTTCTTC. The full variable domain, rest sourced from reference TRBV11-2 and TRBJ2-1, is EAGVAQSPRYKIIEKRQSVAFWCNPISGHATLYWYQQILGQGPKLLIQFQNNGVVDDSQLPKDRFSAERLKGVDSTLKIQPAKLEDSAVYLCASSLGGYNEQFFGPGTRLTVL.

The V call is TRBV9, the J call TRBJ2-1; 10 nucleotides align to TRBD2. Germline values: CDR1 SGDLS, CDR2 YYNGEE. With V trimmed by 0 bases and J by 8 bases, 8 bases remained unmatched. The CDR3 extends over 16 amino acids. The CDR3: CASSVDPSGRNDEQFF. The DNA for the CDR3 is TGTGCCAGCAGCGTAGACCCTAGCGGGAGAAACGATGAGCAGTTCTTC.

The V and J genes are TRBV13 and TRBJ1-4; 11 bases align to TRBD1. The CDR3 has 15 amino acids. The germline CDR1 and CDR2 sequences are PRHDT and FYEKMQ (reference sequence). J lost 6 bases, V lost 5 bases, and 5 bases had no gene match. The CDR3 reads CASSQGQGAYEKLFF. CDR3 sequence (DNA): TGTGCCAGCAGCCAAGGACAGGGGGCATATGAAAAACTGTTTTTT.

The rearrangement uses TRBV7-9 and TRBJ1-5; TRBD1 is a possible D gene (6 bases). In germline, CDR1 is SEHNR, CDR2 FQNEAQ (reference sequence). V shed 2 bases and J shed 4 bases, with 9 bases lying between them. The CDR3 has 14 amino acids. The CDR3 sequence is CASSLTGSNQPQHF. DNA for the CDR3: TGTGCCAGCAGCTTAACAGGGAGTAATCAGCCCCAGCATTTT.

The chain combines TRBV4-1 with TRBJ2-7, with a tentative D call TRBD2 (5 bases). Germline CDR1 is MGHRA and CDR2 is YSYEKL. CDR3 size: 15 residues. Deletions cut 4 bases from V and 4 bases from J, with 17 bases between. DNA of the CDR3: TGCGCCAGCAGCCCTCTTGAAGCGGAAGCATACGAGCAGTACTTC. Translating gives CASSPLEAEAYEQYF.

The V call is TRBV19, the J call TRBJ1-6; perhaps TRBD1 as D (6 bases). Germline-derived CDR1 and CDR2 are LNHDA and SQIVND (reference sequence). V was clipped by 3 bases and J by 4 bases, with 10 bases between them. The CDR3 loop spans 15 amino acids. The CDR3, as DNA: TGTGCCAGTAGTATGGGTCAGGGGTATAATTCACCCCTCCACTTT. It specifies CASSMGQGYNSPLHF.

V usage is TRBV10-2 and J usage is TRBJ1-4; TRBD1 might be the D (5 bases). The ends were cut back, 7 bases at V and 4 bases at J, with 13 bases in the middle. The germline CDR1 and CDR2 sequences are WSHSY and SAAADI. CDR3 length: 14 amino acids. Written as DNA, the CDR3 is TGCGCCAGCACTTTGACAGCTTATAATGAAAAACTGTTTTTT. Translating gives CASTLTAYNEKLFF.

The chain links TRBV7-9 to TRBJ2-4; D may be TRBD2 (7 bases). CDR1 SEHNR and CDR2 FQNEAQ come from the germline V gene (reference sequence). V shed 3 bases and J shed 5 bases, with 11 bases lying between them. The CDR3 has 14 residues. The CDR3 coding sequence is TGTGCCAGCAGCTTCGGGGGGCCAGAAAACATTCAGTACTTC. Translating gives CASSFGGPENIQYF. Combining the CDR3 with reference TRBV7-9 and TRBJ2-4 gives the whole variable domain DTGVSQNPRHKITKRGQNVTFRCDPISEHNRLYWYRQTLGQGPEFLTYFQNEAQLEKSRLLSDRFSAERPKGSFSTLEIQRTEQGDSAMYLCASSFGGPENIQYFGAGTRLSVL.

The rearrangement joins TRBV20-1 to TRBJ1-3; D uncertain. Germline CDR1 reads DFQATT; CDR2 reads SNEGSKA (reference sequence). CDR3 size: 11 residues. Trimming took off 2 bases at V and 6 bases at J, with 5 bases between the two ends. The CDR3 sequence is CSARLTNTIYF. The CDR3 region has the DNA TGCAGTGCTAGACTCACAAACACCATATATTTT.

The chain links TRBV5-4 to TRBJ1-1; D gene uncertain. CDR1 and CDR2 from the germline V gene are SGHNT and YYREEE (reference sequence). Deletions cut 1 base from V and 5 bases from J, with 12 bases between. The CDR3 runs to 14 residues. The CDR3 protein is CASSLSTVGTEAFF. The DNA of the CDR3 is TGTGCCAGCAGCTTGTCCACGGTGGGGACTGAAGCTTTCTTT.

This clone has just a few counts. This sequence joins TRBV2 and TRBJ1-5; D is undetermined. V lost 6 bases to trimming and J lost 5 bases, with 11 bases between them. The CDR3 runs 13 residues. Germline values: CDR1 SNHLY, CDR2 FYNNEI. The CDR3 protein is CASRGFVDQPQHF. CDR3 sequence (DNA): TGTGCCAGCAGGGGTTTTGTCGATCAGCCCCAGCATTTT.

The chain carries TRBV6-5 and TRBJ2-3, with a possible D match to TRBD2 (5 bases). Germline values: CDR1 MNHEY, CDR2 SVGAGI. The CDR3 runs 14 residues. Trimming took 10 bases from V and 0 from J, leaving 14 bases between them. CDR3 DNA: TGTGCCACCAATAGCGTTTTTAGCACAGATACGCAGTATTTT. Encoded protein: CATNSVFSTDTQYF.